A single TCR beta chain is shown here with its context. Its specificity is unknown. Noted time point: week 35, safety follow-up. Mutant IDH1 20-mer peptide, at 300 ug, made up each vaccine dose, with topical imiquimod. Trimming removed 7 bases at V and 0 bases at J, with 17 bases between. The germline V gene encodes CDR1 GTSNPN and CDR2 SVGIG (reference sequence). The CDR3 runs to 15 residues. Method: immunoSEQ multiplex PCR; TCRdb's copy keeps in-frame clones and lacks some. The table has tens of thousands of clones, around 92% seen once. This record belongs to a study of a mutant IDH1 vaccine in newly diagnosed glioma. Study in general: A roughly 62% male, approximately 38% female split and a mean age of around 41 years characterized treated patients. It was at week 35 that visit V12 occurred, and at week 47 that visit V13 did.

This TCR came from a man aged 50 or older with glioma. The source material was PBMCs, sampled from a glioma patient whose treatment included an IDH1 peptide vaccine. This chain links TRBV30 with TRBJ2-3; the D gene is possibly TRBD2 (6 bases). The CDR3 loop reads CASKRARGSTDTQYF. CDR3 nucleotide sequence: TGTGCCTCCAAGAGGGCGCGGGGCAGCACAGATACGCAGTATTTT.